This T cell receptor (beta chain) was identified in a study of response to subunit inactivated influenza vaccine. MiXCR, run by TCRdb on the RT-PCR reads, gives a single entry per CDR3 protein. The sample lists about 500,000 distinct CDR3 sequences, 15% to 20% occurring once. This CDR3 contains 14 residues. V dropped 8 bases and J dropped 2 bases, with 14 bases sitting between them. Germline CDR1 reads SNHLY; CDR2 reads FYNNEI. The V gene is TRBV2, the J gene TRBJ2-3, with a tentative D call TRBD1 (5 bases). The receptor was derived from a man between 50 and 75 years old who received an inactivated influenza vaccine. Here the sequenced sample was CD4+ T cells sorted from PBMCs, taken around 2 years after vaccination. DNA of the CDR3: TGTGCCAGCTCGGCCCAGGGCTTCACAGATACGCAGTATTTT. Its translation: CASSAQGFTDTQYF.